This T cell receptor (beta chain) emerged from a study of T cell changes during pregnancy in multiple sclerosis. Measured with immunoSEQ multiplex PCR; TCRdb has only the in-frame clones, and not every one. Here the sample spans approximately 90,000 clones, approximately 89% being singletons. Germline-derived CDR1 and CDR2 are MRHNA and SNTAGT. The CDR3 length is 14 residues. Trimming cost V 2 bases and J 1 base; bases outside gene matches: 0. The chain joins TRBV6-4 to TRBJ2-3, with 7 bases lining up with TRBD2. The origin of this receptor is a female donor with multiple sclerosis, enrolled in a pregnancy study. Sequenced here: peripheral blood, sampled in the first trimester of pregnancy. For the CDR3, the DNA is TGTGCCAGCAGTGACGGGGGGGGCACAGATACGCAGTATTTT. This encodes CASSDGGGTDTQYF.